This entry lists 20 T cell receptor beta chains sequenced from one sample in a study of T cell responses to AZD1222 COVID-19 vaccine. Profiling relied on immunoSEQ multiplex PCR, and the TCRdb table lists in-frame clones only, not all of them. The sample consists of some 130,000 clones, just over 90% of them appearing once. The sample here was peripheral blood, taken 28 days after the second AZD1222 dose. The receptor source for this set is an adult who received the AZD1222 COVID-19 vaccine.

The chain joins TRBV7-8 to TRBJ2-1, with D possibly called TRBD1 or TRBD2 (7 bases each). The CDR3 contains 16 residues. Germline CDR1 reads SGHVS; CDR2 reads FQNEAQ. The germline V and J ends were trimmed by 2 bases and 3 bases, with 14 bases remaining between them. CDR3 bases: TGTGCCAGCAGCTTACTGGCAGGGGGGGGCTACAATGAGCAGTTCTTC. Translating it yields CASSLLAGGGYNEQFF.

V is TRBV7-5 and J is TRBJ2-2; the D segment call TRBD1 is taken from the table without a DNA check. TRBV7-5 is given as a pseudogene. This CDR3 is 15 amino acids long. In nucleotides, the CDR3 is TGTGCCAGAAGCTTTAGAGGGGGCGACACCGGGGAGCTGTTTTTT. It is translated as CARSFRGGDTGELFF.

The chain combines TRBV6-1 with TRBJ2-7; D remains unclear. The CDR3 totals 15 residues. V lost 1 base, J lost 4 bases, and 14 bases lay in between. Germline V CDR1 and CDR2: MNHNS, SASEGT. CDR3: CASSEGWTGFYEQYF. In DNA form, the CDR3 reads TGTGCCAGCAGTGAAGGTTGGACCGGCTTTTACGAGCAGTACTTC.

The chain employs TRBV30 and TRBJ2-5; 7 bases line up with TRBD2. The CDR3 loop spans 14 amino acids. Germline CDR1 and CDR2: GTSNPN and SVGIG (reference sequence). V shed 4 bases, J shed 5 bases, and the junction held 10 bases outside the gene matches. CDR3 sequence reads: CAWTTRRGKETQYF. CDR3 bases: TGTGCCTGGACCACACGGCGGGGGAAGGAGACCCAGTACTTC.

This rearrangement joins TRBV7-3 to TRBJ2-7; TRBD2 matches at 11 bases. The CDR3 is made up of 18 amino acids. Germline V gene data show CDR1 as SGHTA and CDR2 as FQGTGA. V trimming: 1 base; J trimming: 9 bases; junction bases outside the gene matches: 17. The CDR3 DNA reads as TGTGCCAGCAGCTTAAGTTCTAGCGGGAGGCATCCCGTCTTAGGGCAGTACTTC. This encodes CASSLSSSGRHPVLGQYF.

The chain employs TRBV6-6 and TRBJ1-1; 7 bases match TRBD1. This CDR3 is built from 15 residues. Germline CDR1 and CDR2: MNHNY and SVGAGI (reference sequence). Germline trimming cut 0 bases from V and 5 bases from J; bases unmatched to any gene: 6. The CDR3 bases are TGTGCCAGCAGTTACTCTGAGGGGGCAAGGACTGAAGCTTTCTTT. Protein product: CASSYSEGARTEAFF.

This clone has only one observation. The CDR3 sequence: CASKSAGGGHSPLHF. DNA for the CDR3: TGTGCCAGCAAATCCGCCGGCGGGGGGCACTCACCCCTCCACTTT. The chain couples TRBV27 to TRBJ1-6; tentative D call: TRBD1 (6 bases). Looked up from germline, CDR1 is MNHEY and CDR2 is SMNVEV (reference sequence). The CDR3 spans 15 residues. The V end was cut by 7 bases, the J end by 10 bases, with 20 bases between.

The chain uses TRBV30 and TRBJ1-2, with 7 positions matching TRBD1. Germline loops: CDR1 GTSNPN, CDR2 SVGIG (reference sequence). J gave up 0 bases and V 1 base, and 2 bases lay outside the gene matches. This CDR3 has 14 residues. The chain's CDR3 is CAWSEGQSNYGYTF. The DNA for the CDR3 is TGTGCCTGGAGTGAGGGACAGTCTAACTATGGCTACACCTTC.

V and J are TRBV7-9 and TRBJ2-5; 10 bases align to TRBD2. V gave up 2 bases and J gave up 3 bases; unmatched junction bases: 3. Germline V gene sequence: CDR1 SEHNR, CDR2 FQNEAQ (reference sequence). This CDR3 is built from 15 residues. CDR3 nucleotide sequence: TGTGCCAGCAGCTTAAAAGCGGGAGGGGAAGAGACCCAGTACTTC. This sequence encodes CASSLKAGGEETQYF.

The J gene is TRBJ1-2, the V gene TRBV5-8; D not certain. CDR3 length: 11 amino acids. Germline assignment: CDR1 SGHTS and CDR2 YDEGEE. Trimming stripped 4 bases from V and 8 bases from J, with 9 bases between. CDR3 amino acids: CASSASGGYTF. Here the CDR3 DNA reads TGTGCCAGCAGCGCCAGCGGCGGCTACACCTTC.

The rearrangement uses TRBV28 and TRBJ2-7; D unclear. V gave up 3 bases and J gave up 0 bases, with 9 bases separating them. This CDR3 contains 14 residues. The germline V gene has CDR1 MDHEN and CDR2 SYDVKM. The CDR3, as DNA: TGTGCCAGCAGTTTCCACGGACCCTCCTACGAGCAGTACTTC. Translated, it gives CASSFHGPSYEQYF.

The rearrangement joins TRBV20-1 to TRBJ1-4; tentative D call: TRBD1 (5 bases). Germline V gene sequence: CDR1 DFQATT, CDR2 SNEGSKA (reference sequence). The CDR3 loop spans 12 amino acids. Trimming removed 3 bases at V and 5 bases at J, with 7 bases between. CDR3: CSASPGNEKLFF. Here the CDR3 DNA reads TGCAGTGCTAGTCCAGGGAATGAAAAACTGTTTTTT.

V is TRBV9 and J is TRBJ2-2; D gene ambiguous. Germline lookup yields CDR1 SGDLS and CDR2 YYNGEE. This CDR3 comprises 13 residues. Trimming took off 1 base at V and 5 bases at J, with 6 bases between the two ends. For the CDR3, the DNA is TGTGCCAGCAGCGTAATTGGGACCGGGGAGCTGTTTTTT. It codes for CASSVIGTGELFF. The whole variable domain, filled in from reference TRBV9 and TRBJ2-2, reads DSGVTQTPKHLITATGQRVTLRCSPRSGDLSVYWYQQSLDQGLQFLIQYYNGEERAKGNILERFSAQQFPDLHSELNLSSLELGDSALYFCASSVIGTGELFFGEGSRLTVL.

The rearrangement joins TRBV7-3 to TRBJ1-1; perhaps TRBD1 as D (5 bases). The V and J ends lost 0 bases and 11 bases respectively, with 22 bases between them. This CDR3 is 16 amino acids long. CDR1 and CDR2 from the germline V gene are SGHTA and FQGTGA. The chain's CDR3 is CASSLTPAGEGRGAFF. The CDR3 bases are TGTGCCAGCAGCTTAACCCCCGCCGGGGAGGGACGCGGGGCTTTCTTT.

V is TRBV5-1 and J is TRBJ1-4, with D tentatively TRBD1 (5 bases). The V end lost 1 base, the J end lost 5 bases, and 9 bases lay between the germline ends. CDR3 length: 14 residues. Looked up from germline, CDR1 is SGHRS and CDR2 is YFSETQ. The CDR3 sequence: CASSLSRGNEKLFF. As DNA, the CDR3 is TGCGCCAGCAGCTTGAGCCGGGGGAATGAAAAACTGTTTTTT.

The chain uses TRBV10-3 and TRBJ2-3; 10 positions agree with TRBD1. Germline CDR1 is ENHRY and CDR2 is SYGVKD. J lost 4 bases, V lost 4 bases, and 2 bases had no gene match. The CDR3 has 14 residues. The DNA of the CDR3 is TGTGCCATCAGTGGGGACAGGGGTCCAGATACGCAGTATTTT. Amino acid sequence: CAISGDRGPDTQYF.

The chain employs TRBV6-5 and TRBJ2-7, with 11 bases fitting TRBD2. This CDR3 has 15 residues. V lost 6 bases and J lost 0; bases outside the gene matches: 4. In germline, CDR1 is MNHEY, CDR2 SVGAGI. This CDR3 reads CASRRTSGSSYEQYF. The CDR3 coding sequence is TGTGCCAGCAGGCGTACTAGCGGGAGCTCCTACGAGCAGTACTTC.

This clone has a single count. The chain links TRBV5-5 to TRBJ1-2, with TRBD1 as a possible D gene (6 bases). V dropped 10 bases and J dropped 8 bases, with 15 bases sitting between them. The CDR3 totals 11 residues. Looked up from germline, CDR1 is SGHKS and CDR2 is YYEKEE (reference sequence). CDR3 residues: CAGGRPGGYTF. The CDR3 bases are TGTGCCGGGGGCCGGCCTGGGGGCTACACCTTC.

The CDR3 here is CASSFPGTARREANNEQFF. The DNA of the CDR3 is TGTGCCAGCAGCTTCCCCGGGACAGCCAGGCGGGAGGCGAACAATGAGCAGTTCTTC. The rearrangement joins TRBV7-9 to TRBJ2-1; D perhaps matches TRBD2 (8 bases). Germline lookup yields CDR1 SEHNR and CDR2 FQNEAQ (reference sequence). V shed 3 bases and J shed 5 bases, with 26 bases lying between them. This CDR3 has 19 amino acids. The variable domain in full, completed from reference TRBV7-9 and TRBJ2-1, reads DTGVSQNPRHKITKRGQNVTFRCDPISEHNRLYWYRQTLGQGPEFLTYFQNEAQLEKSRLLSDRFSAERPKGSFSTLEIQRTEQGDSAMYLCASSFPGTARREANNEQFFGPGTRLTVL.

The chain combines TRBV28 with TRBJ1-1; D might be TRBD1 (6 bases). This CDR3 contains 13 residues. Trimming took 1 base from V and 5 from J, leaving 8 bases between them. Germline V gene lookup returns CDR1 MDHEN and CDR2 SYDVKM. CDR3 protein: CASSLYRVTEAFF. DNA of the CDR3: TGTGCCAGCAGTTTATACAGGGTGACTGAAGCTTTCTTT.